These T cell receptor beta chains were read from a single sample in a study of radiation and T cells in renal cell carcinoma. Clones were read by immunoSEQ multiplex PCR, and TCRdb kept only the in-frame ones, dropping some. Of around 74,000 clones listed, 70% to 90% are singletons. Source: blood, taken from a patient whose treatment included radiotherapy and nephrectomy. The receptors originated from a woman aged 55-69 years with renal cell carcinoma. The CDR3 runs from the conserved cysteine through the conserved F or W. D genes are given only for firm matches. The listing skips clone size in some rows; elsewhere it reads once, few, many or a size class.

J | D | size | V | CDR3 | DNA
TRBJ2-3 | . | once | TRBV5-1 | CASTGGGDTQYF | TGCGCCAGCACAGGAGGGGGAGATACGCAGTATTTT
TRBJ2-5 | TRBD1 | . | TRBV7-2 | CASSGQGSRETQYF | TGTGCCAGCAGCGGACAGGGGTCCCGAGAGACCCAGTACTTC
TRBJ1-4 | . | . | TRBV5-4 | CASSLDLANEKLFF | TGTGCCAGCAGTTTGGACCTTGCGAATGAAAAACTGTTTTTT
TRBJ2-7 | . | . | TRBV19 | CASSPSGPDPYEQYF | TGTGCCAGTAGTCCCTCGGGGCCCGATCCCTACGAGCAGTACTTC
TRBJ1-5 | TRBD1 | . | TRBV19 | CASSAHASPDRGGNQPQHF | TGTGCCAGTAGTGCCCACGCCTCTCCCGACAGGGGTGGGAATCAGCCCCAGCATTTT
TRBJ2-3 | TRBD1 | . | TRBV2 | CASGQGDTQYF | TGTGCCAGCGGACAGGGAGATACGCAGTATTTT
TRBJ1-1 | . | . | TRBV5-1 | CASSLEAPSYGEAFF | TGCGCCAGCAGCTTGGAGGCCCCCTCTTACGGCGAAGCTTTCTTT
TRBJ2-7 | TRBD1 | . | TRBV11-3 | CASSLGTGGYEQYF | TGTGCCAGCAGCTTAGGGACAGGGGGATACGAGCAGTACTTC
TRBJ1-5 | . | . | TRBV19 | CASSTGALIQPQHF | TGTGCCAGTAGTACAGGGGCGCTGATTCAGCCCCAGCATTTT
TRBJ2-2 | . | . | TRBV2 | CASSDLQSTGELFF | TGTGCCAGCAGTGACTTACAGAGCACCGGGGAGCTGTTTTTT
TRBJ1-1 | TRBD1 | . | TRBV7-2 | CASSSGQGAITEAFF | TGTGCCAGCAGCAGCGGACAGGGGGCGATCACTGAAGCTTTCTTT
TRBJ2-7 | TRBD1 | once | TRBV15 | CATSSGTGVNEQYF | TGTGCCACCAGCAGCGGGACAGGGGTCAACGAGCAGTACTTC
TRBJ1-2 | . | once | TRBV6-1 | CASSEAQGSNYGYTF | TGTGCCAGCAGTGAAGCTCAGGGATCAAACTATGGCTACACCTTC
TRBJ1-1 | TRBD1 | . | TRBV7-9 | CASSFSGGPLEAFF | TGTGCCAGCAGCTTTTCAGGGGGCCCCCTTGAAGCTTTCTTT
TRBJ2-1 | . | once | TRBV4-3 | CASSLTTSGPSEQFF | TGCGCCAGCAGCCTAACAACGTCGGGCCCGTCTGAGCAGTTCTTC
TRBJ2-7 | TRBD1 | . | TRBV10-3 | CAISWGTGPYEQYF | TGTGCCATCAGTTGGGGGACAGGCCCCTACGAGCAGTACTTC
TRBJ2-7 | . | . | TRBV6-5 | CATLLTGHRDYEQYF | TGTGCCACTCTCCTGACCGGCCATAGAGACTACGAGCAGTACTTC
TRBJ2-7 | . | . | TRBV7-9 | CASSPSGGGYEQYF | TGTGCCAGCAGCCCCTCAGGGGGGGGGTACGAGCAGTACTTC
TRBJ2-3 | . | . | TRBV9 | CASSVYARASTDTQYF | TGTGCCAGCAGCGTATACGCTAGAGCTAGCACAGATACGCAGTATTTT
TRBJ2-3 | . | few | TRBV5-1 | CASSWGADTQYF | TGCGCCAGCAGCTGGGGGGCGGATACGCAGTATTTT
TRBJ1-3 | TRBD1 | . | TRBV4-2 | CASSQAGGDGNTIYF | TGTGCCAGCAGCCAAGCAGGGGGCGATGGAAACACCATATATTTT
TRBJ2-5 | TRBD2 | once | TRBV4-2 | CASSQEAGLDEETQYF | TGTGCCAGCAGCCAAGAAGCGGGACTGGATGAGGAGACCCAGTACTTC
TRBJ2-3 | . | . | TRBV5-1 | CASSLAQGTDTQYF | TGCGCCAGCAGCTTGGCACAGGGCACAGATACGCAGTATTTT
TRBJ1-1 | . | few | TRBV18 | CASSPFPGGANTEAFF | TGTGCCAGCTCACCATTCCCCGGAGGGGCGAACACTGAAGCTTTCTTT
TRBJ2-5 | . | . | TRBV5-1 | CASSLVGGQETQYF | TGCGCCAGCAGCTTGGTTGGGGGTCAAGAGACCCAGTACTTC
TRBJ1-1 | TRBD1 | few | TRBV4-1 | CASSPQQGLGTEAFF | TGCGCCAGCAGCCCCCAACAGGGGTTGGGCACTGAAGCTTTCTTT
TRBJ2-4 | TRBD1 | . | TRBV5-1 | CASSGTGQGALGAKNIQYF | TGCGCCAGCAGCGGGACGGGACAGGGGGCGCTCGGAGCCAAAAACATTCAGTACTTC
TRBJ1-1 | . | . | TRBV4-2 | CASSQGVRVRNTEAFF | TGTGCCAGCAGCCAAGGGGTGCGGGTAAGGAACACTGAAGCTTTCTTT
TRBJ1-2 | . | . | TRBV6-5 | CASIQDSYGYTF | TGTGCCAGCATCCAGGACAGTTATGGCTACACCTTC
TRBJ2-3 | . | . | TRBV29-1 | CSVERQFTDTQYF | TGCAGCGTTGAGAGGCAGTTCACAGATACGCAGTATTTT
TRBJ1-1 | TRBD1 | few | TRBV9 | CASSASSGGAITEAFF | TGTGCCAGCAGCGCGTCCTCAGGGGGGGCGATCACTGAAGCTTTCTTT
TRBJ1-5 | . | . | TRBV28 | CASSFRTRPQHF | TGTGCCAGCAGTTTTAGGACGCGACCCCAGCATTTT
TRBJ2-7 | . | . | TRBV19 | CASSIGGVRDYEQYF | TGTGCCAGTAGTATAGGAGGGGTGAGAGACTACGAGCAGTACTTC
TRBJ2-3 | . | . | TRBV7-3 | CASRNPETAATDTQYF | TGTGCCAGCAGGAACCCTGAGACAGCGGCCACAGATACGCAGTATTTT
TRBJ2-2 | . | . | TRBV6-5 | CASRTRGSGELFF | TGTGCCAGCAGGACTAGGGGATCCGGGGAGCTGTTTTTT
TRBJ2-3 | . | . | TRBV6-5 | CASSYRGSTDTQYF | TGTGCCAGCAGTTATCGGGGAAGCACAGATACGCAGTATTTT
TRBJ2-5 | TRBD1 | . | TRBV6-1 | CASSGTQGWETQYF | TGTGCCAGCAGTGGAACACAGGGGTGGGAGACCCAGTACTTC
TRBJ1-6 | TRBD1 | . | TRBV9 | CASSTGQGDNSPLHF | TGTGCCAGCAGCACGGGACAGGGAGATAATTCACCCCTCCACTTT
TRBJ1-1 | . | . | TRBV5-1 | CASSLGDGLPGTEAFF | TGCGCCAGCAGCTTGGGGGACGGTCTTCCGGGGACTGAAGCTTTCTTT